This T cell receptor beta chain originates from a study of response to subunit inactivated influenza vaccine (dated 2018 in TCRdb). At the level of the whole study: Deep quantitative T cell receptor repertoire profiling was used in the study to track responses to a trivalent subunit inactivated influenza vaccine.

This clonotype showed up many times. Its binding antigen is unknown. Base qualities are missing; no much larger clone stands one base away. Libraries came from RT-PCR. Instrument used: Illumina HiSeq 2500. Starting from the raw public reads, TCRdb applied fastp trimming at Q25, assembled clones with MiXCR and retained in-frame beta chains. Identical CDR3 proteins give one entry, which carries the most common genes and DNA. This sample lists about 160,000 distinct CDR3 sequences; around 9.9% were detected once. Together, the top ten hold roughly 12% of the sample. Looking up the germline V gene yields CDR1 SGHRS and CDR2 YFSETQ. The CDR3 contains 15 residues, cysteine and phenylalanine counted. CDR3 DNA is the only sequence kept; it has 45 bases, read in frame from the first base. V is cut by 4 bases and J by 4 bases, and the space between the germline ends is 14 bases. The paper as a whole reports these results and caveats: The authors suggested that each seasonal influenza vaccination may recruit only a limited number of new T cells.

The time point tag for this specimen amounts to: 45 to 55 days after influenza vaccine administration. Sequenced material: non-naive T cells sorted from PBMCs, taken more than 35 days after vaccination. Explained via the paper, the cell subset or site label denotes: memory T cell fraction. This receptor chain uses TRBV5-1 and TRBJ2-2; the D gene is perhaps TRBD1, on 5 matching bases. The sequence derives from a man aged 50 or older who received an inactivated influenza vaccine. Donor details come from another sample of the same person, matched by shared clones. The bases read TGCGCCAGCAGCACCTCAGGGTCCGGCACCGGGGAGCTGTTTTTT. Its protein is CASSTSGSGTGELFF.